This T cell receptor beta chain was identified in a study of cytomegalovirus exposure and HLA in healthy donors. The assay was immunoSEQ multiplex PCR, and TCRdb's table has in-frame clones only and misses some. The sample shows about 130,000 clones, roughly nine tenths of them seen only once. The CDR3 consists of 13 residues. CDR1 and CDR2 from the germline V gene are SGHAT and FQNNGV. The ends were cut back, 5 bases at V and 1 base at J, with 8 bases in the middle. The sequenced material came from PBMCs. This TCR was recovered from a woman aged 18-30 years in good health and CMV-seronegative. The chain employs TRBV11-2 and TRBJ1-2; no firm D call. The CDR3 loop reads CASSVANNYGYTF. In DNA form, the CDR3 reads TGTGCCAGCAGCGTGGCCAATAACTATGGCTACACCTTC. Looking up the rest from reference TRBV11-2 and TRBJ1-2 gives the full variable domain: EAGVAQSPRYKIIEKRQSVAFWCNPISGHATLYWYQQILGQGPKLLIQFQNNGVVDDSQLPKDRFSAERLKGVDSTLKIQPAKLEDSAVYLCASSVANNYGYTFGSGTRLTVV.